The T cell receptor beta chain described here comes from a study of T-cell reconstitution after alpha-beta-depleted transplantation in children (dated by TCRdb to the mid-2010s). With respect to the entire study: The study quantitatively tracked T-cell immune reconstitution after TCRalphabeta/CD19-depleted allogeneic hematopoietic cell transplantation in children using TCR repertoire profiling.

What the authors observed across the whole study: The frequencies of hyperexpanded clones fell over the following months, and after one year, T-cell counts and TCRbeta diversity were mostly attributed to newly produced T cells. In some patients, the high TCRbeta diversity seen at day 60 was put down to recipient T cells and intrathymic progenitors that had survived conditioning. About two months after transplant, the apparently early recovery of alphabetaT-cell counts reportedly depended on just several hundred clones that had expanded rapidly and came from non-depleted graft cells.

Libraries were made using PCR. Sequencing used an Illumina HiSeq 2500. TCR library preparation used molecular barcoding, with unique molecular identifiers applied to normalize quantification of the TCRbeta repertoire. TCRdb itself trimmed the public reads at Q25 with fastp, ran MiXCR and retained productive beta chains. Rows with one shared CDR3 protein collapse into an entry with the most common genes and DNA. The sample table lists approximately 800,000 distinct CDR3 sequences, 15% to 20% of them with a count of one. In total, the top ten clones hold approximately 4.5% of the sample. For this clonotype: Its antigen remains undetermined. Base qualities are not provided; no much larger clone lies one nucleotide away.

The sample's treatment or condition label, in plain terms: allogeneic hematopoietic cell transplantation with graft depleted of TCRalphabeta T cells and CD19 B cells. The transplant recipients were children given TCRalphabeta/CD19-depleted allogeneic hematopoietic cell grafts. This TCR was sampled from a male patient aged 10 to 17 who had a stem cell transplant for acute lymphoblastic leukemia, so the T cells may come from the graft donor. Specimen: PBMCs, mostly from graft donor cells, collected 360 days after TCRalphabeta/CD19-depleted stem cell transplant.

The bases are TGTGCCAGTAGTATAGATTCCACGGGACTCCACCTGAATCAGCCCCAGCATTTT. The translation is CASSIDSTGLHLNQPQHF. The V and J segments used are TRBV19 and TRBJ1-5, with a tentative D gene TRBD1 over 5 matching bases. Trimming takes 0 bases from V and 4 bases from J, and the germline ends sit 19 bases apart. The CDR3 covers 18 residues, taking in both the cysteine and the phenylalanine. Just CDR3 DNA is preserved here, 54 bases in frame from base 1. The germline V gene (reference sequence) supplies CDR1 LNHDA and CDR2 SQIVND.